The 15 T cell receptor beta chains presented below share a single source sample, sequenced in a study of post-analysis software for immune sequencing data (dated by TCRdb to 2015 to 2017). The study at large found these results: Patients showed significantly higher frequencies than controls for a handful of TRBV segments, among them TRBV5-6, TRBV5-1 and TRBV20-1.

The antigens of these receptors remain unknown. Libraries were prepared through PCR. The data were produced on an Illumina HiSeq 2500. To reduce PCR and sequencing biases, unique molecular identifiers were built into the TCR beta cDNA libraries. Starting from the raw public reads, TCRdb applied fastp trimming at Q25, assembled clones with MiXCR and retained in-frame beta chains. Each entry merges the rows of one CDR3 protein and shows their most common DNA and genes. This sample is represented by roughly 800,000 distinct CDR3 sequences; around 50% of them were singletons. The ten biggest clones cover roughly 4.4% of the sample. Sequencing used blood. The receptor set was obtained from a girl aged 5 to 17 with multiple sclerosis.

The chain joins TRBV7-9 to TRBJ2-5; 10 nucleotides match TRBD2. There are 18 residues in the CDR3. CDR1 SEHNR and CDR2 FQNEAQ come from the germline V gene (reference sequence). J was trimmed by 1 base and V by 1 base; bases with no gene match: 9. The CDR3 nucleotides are TGTGCCAGCAGCTTAGTTTTGGGACTAGCGAGGCTCCAAGAGACCCAGTACTTC. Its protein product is CASSLVLGLARLQETQYF.

The CDR3, as DNA: TGCAGTGCCTTTACGGGGGGTGGGTCCTACAATGAGCAGTTCTTC. This sequence encodes CSAFTGGGSYNEQFF. This chain connects TRBV20-1 to TRBJ2-1; 7 bases agree with TRBD2. There are 15 residues in the CDR3. Unmatched junction bases numbered 9, after V lost 6 bases and J lost 1 base. Germline V gives CDR1 DFQATT, CDR2 SNEGSKA (reference sequence).

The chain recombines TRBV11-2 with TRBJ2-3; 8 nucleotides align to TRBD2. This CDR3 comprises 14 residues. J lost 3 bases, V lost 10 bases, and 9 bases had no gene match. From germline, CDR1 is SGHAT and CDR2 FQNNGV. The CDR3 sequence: CATSAGVLTDTQYF. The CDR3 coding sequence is TGTGCCACTTCAGCGGGAGTCCTAACAGATACGCAGTATTTT.

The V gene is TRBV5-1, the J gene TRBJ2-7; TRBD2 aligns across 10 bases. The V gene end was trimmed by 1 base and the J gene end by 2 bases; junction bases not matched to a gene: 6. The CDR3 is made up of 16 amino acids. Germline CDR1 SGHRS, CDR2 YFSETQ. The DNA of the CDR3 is TGCGCCAGCAGCTTGACCCGACTAGCGGGCGCCTACGAGCAGTACTTC. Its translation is CASSLTRLAGAYEQYF.

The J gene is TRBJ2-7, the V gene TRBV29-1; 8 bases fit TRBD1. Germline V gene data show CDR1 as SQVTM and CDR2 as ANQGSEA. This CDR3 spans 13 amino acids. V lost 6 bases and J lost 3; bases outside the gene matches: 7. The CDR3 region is CSVRTGLDYEQYF. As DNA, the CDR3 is TGCAGCGTGAGGACAGGGCTAGACTACGAGCAGTACTTC.

CDR3 residues: CASSPAKGAADTQYF. CDR3 bases: TGCGCCAGCAGCCCGGCCAAGGGGGCCGCAGATACGCAGTATTTT. The chain couples TRBV5-1 to TRBJ2-3, with 7 positions matching TRBD1. V lost 4 bases, J lost 4 bases, and 9 bases stayed unmatched. The CDR3 runs to 15 residues. Germline loops: CDR1 SGHRS, CDR2 YFSETQ.

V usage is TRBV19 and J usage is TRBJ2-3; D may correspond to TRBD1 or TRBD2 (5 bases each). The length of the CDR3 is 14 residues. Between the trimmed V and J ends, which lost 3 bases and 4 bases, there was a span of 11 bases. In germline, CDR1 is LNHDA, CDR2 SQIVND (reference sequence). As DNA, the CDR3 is TGTGCCAGTAGTATGGAGGCCAGGGCAGATACGCAGTATTTT. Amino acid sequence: CASSMEARADTQYF.

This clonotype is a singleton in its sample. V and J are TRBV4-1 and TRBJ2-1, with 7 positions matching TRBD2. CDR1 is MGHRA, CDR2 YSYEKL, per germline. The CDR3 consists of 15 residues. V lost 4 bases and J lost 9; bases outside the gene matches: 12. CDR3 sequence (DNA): TGCGCCAGCAGCCGACCGGGGGGTAACGGCGGTGAGCAGTTCTTC. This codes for CASSRPGGNGGEQFF.

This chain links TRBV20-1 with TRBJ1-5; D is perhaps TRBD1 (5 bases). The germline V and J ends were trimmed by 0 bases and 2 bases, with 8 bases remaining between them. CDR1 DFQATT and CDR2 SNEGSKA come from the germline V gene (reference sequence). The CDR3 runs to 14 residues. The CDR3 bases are TGCAGTGCTAGAGATCCCAGGGGCAATCAGCCCCAGCATTTT. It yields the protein CSARDPRGNQPQHF.

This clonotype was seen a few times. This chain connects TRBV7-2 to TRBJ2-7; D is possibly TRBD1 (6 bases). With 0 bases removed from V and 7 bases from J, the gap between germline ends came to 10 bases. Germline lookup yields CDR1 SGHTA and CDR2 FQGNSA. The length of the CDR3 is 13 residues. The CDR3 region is CASSLATRGEQYF. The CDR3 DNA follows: TGTGCCAGCAGCTTAGCGACAAGGGGGGAGCAGTACTTC. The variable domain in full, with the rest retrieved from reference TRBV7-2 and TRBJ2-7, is GAGVSQSPSNKVTEKGKDVELRCDPISGHTALYWYRQSLGQGLEFLIYFQGNSAPDKSGLPSDRFSAERTGGSVSTLTIQRTQQEDSAVYLCASSLATRGEQYFGPGTRLTVT.

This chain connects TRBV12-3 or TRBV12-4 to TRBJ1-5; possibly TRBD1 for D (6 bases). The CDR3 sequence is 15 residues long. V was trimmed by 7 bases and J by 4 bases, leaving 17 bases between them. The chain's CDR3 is CASTLGGRVNQPQHF. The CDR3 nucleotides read TGTGCCAGCACTCTAGGGGGGCGGGTGAATCAGCCCCAGCATTTT.

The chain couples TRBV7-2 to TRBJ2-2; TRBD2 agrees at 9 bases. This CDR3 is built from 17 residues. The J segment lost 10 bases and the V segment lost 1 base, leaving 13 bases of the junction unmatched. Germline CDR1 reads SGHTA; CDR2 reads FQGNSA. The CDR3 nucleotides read TGTGCCAGCAGCTTAGTATTTTTGCGGGGGGGCCAGGAGGAGCTGTTTTTT. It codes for CASSLVFLRGGQEELFF.

CDR3: CSVVSGGGQPQHF. In nucleotides, the CDR3 is TGCAGCGTTGTGTCAGGGGGTGGTCAGCCCCAGCATTTT. The rearrangement joins TRBV29-1 to TRBJ1-5, with 7 positions matching TRBD1. The trim removed 4 bases at V and 6 bases at J, leaving 6 bases unmatched. CDR3 size: 13 residues. Germline CDR1 is SQVTM and CDR2 is ANQGSEA.

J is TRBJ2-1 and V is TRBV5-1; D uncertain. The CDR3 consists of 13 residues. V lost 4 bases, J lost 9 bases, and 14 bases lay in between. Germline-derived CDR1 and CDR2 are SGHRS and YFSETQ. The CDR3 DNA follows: TGCGCCAGCAGCACCGACTCGTTCGCTGAGCAGTTCTTC. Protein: CASSTDSFAEQFF.

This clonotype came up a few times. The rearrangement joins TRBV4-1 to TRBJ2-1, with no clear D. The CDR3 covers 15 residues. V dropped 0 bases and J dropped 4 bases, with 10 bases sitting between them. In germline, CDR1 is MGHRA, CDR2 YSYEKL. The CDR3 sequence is CASSQDATPYNEQFF. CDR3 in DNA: TGCGCCAGCAGCCAAGATGCCACACCTTACAATGAGCAGTTCTTC.